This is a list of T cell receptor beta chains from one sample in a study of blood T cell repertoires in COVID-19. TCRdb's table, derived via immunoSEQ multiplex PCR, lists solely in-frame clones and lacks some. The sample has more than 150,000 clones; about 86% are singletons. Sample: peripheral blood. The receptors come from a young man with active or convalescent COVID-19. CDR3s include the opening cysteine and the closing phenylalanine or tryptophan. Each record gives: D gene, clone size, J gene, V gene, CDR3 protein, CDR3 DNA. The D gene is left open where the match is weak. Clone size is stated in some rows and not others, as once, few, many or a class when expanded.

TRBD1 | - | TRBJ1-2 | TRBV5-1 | CASRAGQGAVNYGYTF | TGCGCCAGCAGAGCGGGACAGGGGGCGGTTAACTATGGCTACACCTTC
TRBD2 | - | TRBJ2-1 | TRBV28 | CASSFGPPGLAYGFEQFF | TGTGCCAGCAGTTTTGGGCCCCCGGGACTAGCTTATGGTTTTGAGCAGTTCTTC
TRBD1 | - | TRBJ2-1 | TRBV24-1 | CATSDLGTGRNEQFF | TGTGCCACCAGTGACCTAGGGACAGGGAGGAATGAGCAGTTCTTC
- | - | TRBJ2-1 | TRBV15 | CATSPRTEYNEQFF | TGTGCCACCAGCCCCCGAACGGAGTACAATGAGCAGTTCTTC
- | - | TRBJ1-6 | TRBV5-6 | CASSTKQGANNSPLHF | TGTGCCAGCAGCACAAAACAGGGAGCAAACAATTCACCCCTCCACTTT
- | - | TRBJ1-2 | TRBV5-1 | CASNPRGGEQGYTF | TGCGCCAGCAACCCGAGGGGGGGGGAGCAAGGCTACACCTTC
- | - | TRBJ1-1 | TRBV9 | CASSSGISSPANTEAFF | TGTGCCAGCAGCTCGGGAATCAGTTCCCCCGCGAACACTGAAGCTTTCTTT
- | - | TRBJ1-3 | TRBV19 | CASSIARGNRFSSSGNTIYF | TGTGCCAGTAGTATAGCGAGAGGGAACCGCTTTTCGAGCTCTGGAAACACCATATATTTT
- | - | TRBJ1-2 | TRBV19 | CAIYRDGRGYTF | TGTGCCATTTACAGGGATGGACGAGGCTACACCTTC
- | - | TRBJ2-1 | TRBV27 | CASSRLLQGLTYNEQFF | TGTGCCAGCAGCCGACTCTTACAGGGATTAACCTACAATGAGCAGTTCTTC
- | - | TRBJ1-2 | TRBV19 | CASSPGTFGYTF | TGTGCCAGTAGTCCGGGGACATTTGGCTACACCTTC
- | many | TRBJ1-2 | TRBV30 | CAWSAKAYRDYTF | TGTGCCTGGAGTGCCAAGGCTTACAGGGACTACACCTTC
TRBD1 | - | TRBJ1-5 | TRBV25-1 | CASSVGQVNQPQHF | TGTGCCAGCAGTGTAGGACAGGTCAATCAGCCCCAGCATTTT
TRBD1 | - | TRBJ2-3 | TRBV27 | CASSLGIRGRKDTQYF | TGTGCCAGCAGTTTAGGGATCAGGGGGCGAAAAGATACGCAGTATTTT
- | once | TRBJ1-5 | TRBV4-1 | CASSQVEGGGQPQHF | TGCGCCAGCAGCCAAGTGGAAGGAGGAGGTCAGCCCCAGCATTTT
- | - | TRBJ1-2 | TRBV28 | CASSTPARGYTF | TGTGCCAGCAGTACCCCGGCGAGGGGCTACACCTTC
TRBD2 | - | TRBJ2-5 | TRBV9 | CASSALAGETQYF | TGTGCCAGCAGCGCGCTAGCGGGAGAGACCCAGTACTTC
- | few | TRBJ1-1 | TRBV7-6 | CASSLGGLNTEAFF | TGTGCCAGCAGCTTAGGGGGCTTGAACACTGAAGCTTTCTTT
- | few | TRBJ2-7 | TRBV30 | CASTGDSSYEQYF | TGTGCCTCTACGGGAGATAGCTCCTACGAGCAGTACTTC
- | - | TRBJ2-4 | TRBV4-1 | CASSQPRTGQKNIQYF | TGCGCCAGCAGCCAACCTAGAACAGGGCAGAAAAACATTCAGTACTTC
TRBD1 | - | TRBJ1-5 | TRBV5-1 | CASSLGGQGATQNQPQHF | TGCGCCAGCAGCTTGGGGGGACAGGGGGCTACCCAAAATCAGCCCCAGCATTTT
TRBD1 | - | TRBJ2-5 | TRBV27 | CASSFANRGLETQYF | TGTGCCAGCAGTTTCGCAAACAGGGGGCTGGAGACCCAGTACTTC
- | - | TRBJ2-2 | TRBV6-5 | CASRGTTSGELFF | TGTGCCAGCAGGGGGACAACCTCCGGGGAGCTGTTTTTT
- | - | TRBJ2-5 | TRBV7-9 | CASSATGKQETQYF | TGTGCCAGCAGCGCGACGGGGAAACAAGAGACCCAGTACTTC
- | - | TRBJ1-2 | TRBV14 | CASSLRTGTGYTF | TGTGCCAGCAGCCTCCGGACGGGGACAGGCTACACCTTC
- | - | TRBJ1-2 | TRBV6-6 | CASSYATGAYGYTF | TGTGCCAGCAGTTACGCGACAGGCGCCTATGGCTACACCTTC
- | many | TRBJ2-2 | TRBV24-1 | CATSDLGGITGELFF | TGTGCCACCAGTGATTTAGGAGGGATCACCGGGGAGCTGTTTTTT
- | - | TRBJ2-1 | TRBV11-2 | CASSLNSGAAYNEQFF | TGTGCCAGCAGCTTGAACTCCGGCGCGGCTTACAATGAGCAGTTCTTC
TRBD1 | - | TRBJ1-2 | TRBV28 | CASASGQDGYTF | TGTGCCAGTGCCTCGGGACAGGACGGCTACACCTTC
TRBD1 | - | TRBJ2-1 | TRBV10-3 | CAINTDRAEQFF | TGTGCCATCAATACCGACAGGGCCGAGCAGTTCTTC
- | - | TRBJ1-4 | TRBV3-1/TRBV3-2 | CASSQGGRLFF | TGTGCCAGCAGCCAAGGCGGGAGACTGTTTTTT
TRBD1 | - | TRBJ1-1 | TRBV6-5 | CASSWDRRSAEAFF | TGTGCCAGCAGTTGGGACAGGAGGTCGGCTGAAGCTTTCTTT
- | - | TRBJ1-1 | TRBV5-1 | CASRDTQGNLAFF | TGCGCCAGCAGGGATACTCAGGGAAACCTAGCTTTCTTT
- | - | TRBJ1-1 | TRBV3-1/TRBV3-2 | CASSPSPGIGEAFF | TGTGCCAGCAGCCCTTCCCCGGGAATTGGGGAAGCTTTCTTT
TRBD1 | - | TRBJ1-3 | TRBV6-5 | CASRETGGNTIYF | TGTGCCAGCAGGGAGACAGGGGGAAACACCATATATTTT
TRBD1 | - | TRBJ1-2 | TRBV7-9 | CASSSGTGVHYGYTF | TGTGCCAGCAGCTCCGGGACAGGGGTCCACTATGGCTACACCTTC
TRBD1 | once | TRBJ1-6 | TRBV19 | CASSIDLGRGVNSPLHF | TGTGCCAGTAGTATAGATCTCGGCAGGGGGGTAAATTCACCCCTCCACTTT
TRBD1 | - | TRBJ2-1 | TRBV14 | CASSQETGGYYNEQFF | TGTGCCAGCAGCCAGGAGACAGGGGGCTACTACAATGAGCAGTTCTTC
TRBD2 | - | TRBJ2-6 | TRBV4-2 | CASSHGGSGGELSGANVLTF | TGTGCCAGCAGTCACGGTGGGAGTGGGGGGGAGCTCTCTGGGGCCAACGTCCTGACTTTC
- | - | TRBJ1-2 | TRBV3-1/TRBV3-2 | CASSPQGFPPDPYGYTF | TGTGCCAGCAGCCCGCAGGGGTTCCCCCCCGACCCTTATGGCTACACCTTC
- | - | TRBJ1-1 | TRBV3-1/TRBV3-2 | CASSQDLRGGNTEAFF | TGTGCCAGCAGCCAAGATCTTAGAGGGGGGAACACTGAAGCTTTCTTT
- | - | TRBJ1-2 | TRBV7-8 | CASSPYRAGSWYDYGYTF | TGTGCCAGCAGCCCCTACCGGGCAGGGTCGTGGTATGACTATGGCTACACCTTC
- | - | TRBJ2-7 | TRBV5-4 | CASSLAKVGGEQYF | TGTGCCAGCAGCTTGGCCAAGGTCGGGGGCGAGCAGTACTTC
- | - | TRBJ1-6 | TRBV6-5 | CASSLDRRDSPLHF | TGTGCCAGCAGTCTAGACAGGCGAGACTCACCCCTCCACTTT
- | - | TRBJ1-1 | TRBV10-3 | CASLGGLNTEAFF | TGTGCCAGTCTAGGGGGTTTAAACACTGAAGCTTTCTTT
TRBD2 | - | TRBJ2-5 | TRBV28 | CASTLRLAGVGGETQYF | TGTGCCAGCACCTTAAGGCTAGCGGGGGTCGGGGGGGAGACCCAGTACTTC
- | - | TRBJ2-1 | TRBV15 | CATSRERTGSYNEQFF | TGTGCCACCAGCAGAGAAAGAACAGGGTCCTACAATGAGCAGTTCTTC
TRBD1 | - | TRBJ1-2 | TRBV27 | CASSQQGSGGYTF | TGTGCCAGCAGTCAACAGGGGTCGGGGGGCTACACCTTC